This TCR beta chain is drawn from a study of blood T cell repertoires in COVID-19 (dated by TCRdb to 2020 to 2022). Some background on the complete study: The collaborator samples originated in the United States, Italy and Spain and spanned the acute and convalescent phases of COVID-19. A de-identified subject ID, COVID-19 status, age in years and sex were almost always included in the sample metadata. The prospective study material was composed of cDNA or gDNA derived from T cells, B-cell-depleted T cells, or PBMCs. Where HLA class I and class II types were available, the types were taken from metadata supplied by the sample provider, not from assay-based typing. Deeply sampled blood TCRbeta repertoires from subjects exposed to, actively infected with, or recovered from COVID-19 were included in the dataset. The samples were drawn from the first 160 participants of the ongoing ImmuneRACE study and from 950 to 1,500 subjects provided by 6 global collaborators. A freely available public database, intended as a resource for researchers studying the immune response to SARS-CoV-2, is where the repertoires were released.

To note about this clone: This receptor's antigen is unknown. Per-nucleotide qualities are absent, and no much larger clonotype sits a single base away.

Measured from the cysteine to the phenylalanine, the CDR3 is 13 residues long. CDR3 DNA is the only sequence kept; it has 39 bases, read in frame from the first base. Between the V and J ends, shortened by 6 bases and 7 bases respectively, the junction contains 13 bases. CDR1 SGHAT and CDR2 FQNNGV are derived from the germline V gene. General findings and caveats noted by the study authors: The quantity of clinical and demographic metadata differed by source and by participant and was supplied without curation.

TCRbeta CDR3 regions were amplified from genomic DNA using the immunoSEQ Assay, a bias-controlled multiplex PCR. In the authors' own workflow: The number of nucleated cells in each sample was estimated from the amplification of reference gene primers within the assay. Sequence reads were collapsed and filtered to measure the absolute abundance of every unique TCRbeta CDR3 rearrangement. For each sample, productive Simpson clonality was calculated by taking the square root of Simpson's diversity index across productive rearrangements. TCRdb obtained this table from immuneACCESS and retained in-frame rearrangements with V and J assigned. These tables miss some clones; where compared with another copy, unresolved V genes account for less than half of the shortfall, and the remainder is unexplained. The V and J calls and the clone size are those of that table, but D and trimming were determined from the DNA. This sample holds around 60,000 clones; approximately 80% were observed only once. About 3.5% of the sample goes to the ten largest clones.

Collaborating institutions collected whole blood in K2EDTA tubes following their own protocols. For TCRbeta analysis, collaborators shipped samples as frozen whole blood, isolated PBMCs, or DNA extracted from either of those sample types. Here the chain combines TRBV11-2 and TRBJ2-1; the D segment cannot be called with confidence. The sequence was collected from a woman of 80 years or more with acute or convalescent COVID-19. The specimen sequenced was peripheral blood. The nucleotide sequence reads TGTGCCAGCAGTATAGCACTTGATAATGAGCAGTTCTTC. It specifies CASSIALDNEQFF.